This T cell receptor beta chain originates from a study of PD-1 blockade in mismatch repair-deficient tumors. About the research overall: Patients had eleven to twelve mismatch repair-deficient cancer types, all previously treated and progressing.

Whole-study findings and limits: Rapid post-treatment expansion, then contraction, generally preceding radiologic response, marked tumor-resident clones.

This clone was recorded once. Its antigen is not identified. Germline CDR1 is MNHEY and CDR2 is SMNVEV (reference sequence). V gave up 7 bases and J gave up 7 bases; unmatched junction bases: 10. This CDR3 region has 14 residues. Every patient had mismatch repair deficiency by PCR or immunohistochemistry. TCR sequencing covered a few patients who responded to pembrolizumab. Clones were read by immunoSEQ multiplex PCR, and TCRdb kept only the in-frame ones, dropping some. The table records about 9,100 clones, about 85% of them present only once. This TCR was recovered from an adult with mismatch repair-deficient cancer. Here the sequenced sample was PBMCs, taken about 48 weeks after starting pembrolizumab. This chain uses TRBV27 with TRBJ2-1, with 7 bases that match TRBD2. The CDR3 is CASTQTSPLNEQFF. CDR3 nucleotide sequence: TGTGCCAGCACGCAGACTAGCCCGCTTAATGAGCAGTTCTTC.